The entry that follows covers one T cell receptor (beta chain) sequence. Its antigen is as yet unknown. This CDR3 has 15 amino acids. Trimming left V 4 bases short and J 2 bases short, with 12 bases between. Germline V gene lookup returns CDR1 SGDLS and CDR2 YYNGEE. The entry originates in a study of CD8 T cells in Susac syndrome. The study's findings and limits: The study recognized that the number of individuals in its TCR sequencing and HLA analysis was relatively small.

A quantity of about 0.5 to 1 ug RNA underwent reverse transcription using random hexamers. Amplification of TCR beta CDR3 spanned 54 Vbeta and 13 Jbeta via immunoSEQ multiplex PCR. TCRdb ran MiXCR on the immunoSEQ multiplex PCR reads and lists one entry per CDR3 protein. Of roughly 60,000 distinct CDR3 sequences in the sample, just over 90% are singletons; the top ten hold nearly 0.2%. From blood CD8+ and CD4+ T cells, the TCR beta chain was sequenced. Both CD4+ and CD8+ T cells were negatively isolated, and TEMRA cells underwent FACS enrichment. The sequence was collected from a human donor in good health. The sequenced sample was CD8+ T cells from PBMCs. The rearrangement links TRBV9 to TRBJ1-4; D perhaps matches TRBD1 (6 bases). CDR3: CASSLYTGTNEKLFF. The DNA for the CDR3 is TGTGCCAGCAGCCTCTATACAGGGACTAATGAAAAACTGTTTTTT.